This T cell receptor (beta chain) was recovered during a study of T cells in narcolepsy. Background on the study: Patients with NT1 or NT2 and healthy control donors were enrolled. Study-wide points: Reportedly, autoreactive clonotypes were serially detected in patients' blood but not controls'. In some patient and control memory CD4+ samples, autoreactive clones were absent.

The CDR3 runs 13 residues. CDR1 is MDHEN and CDR2 is SYDVKM in the germline V gene. Repertoires were generated with immunoSEQ multiplex PCR, while TCRdb's copy carries only in-frame clones and drops some. The sample lists some 30,000 clones, over 80% occurring once. Regarding this clone: What it binds is unknown.

The sequenced material came from memory (CD45RA-) CD4+ T cells from blood. The chain uses TRBV28 and TRBJ2-5, with 7 bases aligning to TRBD1. The tail of the sequence fits TRBJ2-7 better, so the J call may be wrong. The receptor's source is a human donor in good health. The CDR3 DNA follows: TGTGCCAGCAGTTTAGGGACAGCCTACGAGCAGTACTTC. It specifies CASSLGTAYEQYF.